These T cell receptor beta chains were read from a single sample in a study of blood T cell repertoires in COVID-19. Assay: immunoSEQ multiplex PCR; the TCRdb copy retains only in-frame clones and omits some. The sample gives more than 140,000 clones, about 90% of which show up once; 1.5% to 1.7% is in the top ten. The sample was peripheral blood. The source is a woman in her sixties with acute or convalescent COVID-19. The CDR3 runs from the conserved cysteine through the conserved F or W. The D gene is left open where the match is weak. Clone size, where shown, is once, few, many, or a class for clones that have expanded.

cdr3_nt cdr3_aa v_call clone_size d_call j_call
TGTGCTACAATCTTAACAGGGAGCTATAATTCACCCCTCCACTTT CATILTGSYNSPLHF TRBV2 NA NA TRBJ1-6
TGTGCCAGCAGTGGAAGAGGCAGTGTGGACGGGGAGCTGTTTTTT CASSGRGSVDGELFF TRBV2 NA NA TRBJ2-2
TGCGCCAGCAGCCAAGGGCTATTCCCGGGACAGGGAGAGACCCAGTACTTC CASSQGLFPGQGETQYF TRBV4-1 NA TRBD1 TRBJ2-5
TGTGCCAGCAGTGAACCCCAGGGGCGCCGGGATGGCTACACCTTC CASSEPQGRRDGYTF TRBV25-1 NA NA TRBJ1-2
TGTGCCATCGGCCCCTCTAGCGGGGACTTCAATGAGCAGTTCTTC CAIGPSSGDFNEQFF TRBV10-3 NA TRBD2 TRBJ2-1
TGTGCCAGCAGCCCTCGGGAGGGGCCGAACACCGGGGAGCTGTTTTTT CASSPREGPNTGELFF TRBV9 once TRBD2 TRBJ2-2
TGCGCCAGCAGCTTGGGGGTGGGGAGTCGAGGCTACACCTTC CASSLGVGSRGYTF TRBV5-1 NA NA TRBJ1-2
TGTGCCAGCACCTCTCAGAATGGGCCTGGAAACACCATATATTTT CASTSQNGPGNTIYF TRBV7-9 many NA TRBJ1-3
TGTGCCAGCAGTCTAGACAGGGGGTCCTACAATGAGCAGTTCTTC CASSLDRGSYNEQFF TRBV27 once TRBD1 TRBJ2-1
TGTGCCAGCAGTACAGGGGGTTACGAGCAGTACTTC CASSTGGYEQYF TRBV12-3/TRBV12-4 NA TRBD1 TRBJ2-7
TGTGCCAGCTCAAGACAGGGAAGAAGGCTTCAGGCCGGGGCCAACGTCCTGACTTTC CASSRQGRRLQAGANVLTF TRBV18 NA TRBD1 TRBJ2-6
TGTGCCACCAGCAAGAAGCAGAACACCGGGGAGCTGTTTTTT CATSKKQNTGELFF TRBV15 NA NA TRBJ2-2
TGTGCCATCAGTGAGGTCGGAGGGTTCCCCACAGATACGCAGTATTTT CAISEVGGFPTDTQYF TRBV10-3 NA NA TRBJ2-3
TGTGCCTGGATGAGTGACAGGGGGCGCGGCTATGGCTACACCTTC CAWMSDRGRGYGYTF TRBV30 NA TRBD1 TRBJ1-2
TGTGCCAGCGGAGGCGGACTCAACACTGAAGCTTTCTTT CASGGGLNTEAFF TRBV6-6 once NA TRBJ1-1
TGTGCCAGCAGCAAAACTAGCGGACACGCCGGGGAGCTGTTTTTT CASSKTSGHAGELFF TRBV27 NA TRBD2 TRBJ2-2
TGTGCCAGTAGTAGGTACCGGGACAGCCCCTACGAGCAGTACTTC CASSRYRDSPYEQYF TRBV19 NA TRBD1 TRBJ2-7
TGTGCCAGCAGTTGGTCTGCGGGGGCTGGAAACACCATATATTTT CASSWSAGAGNTIYF TRBV6-5 NA NA TRBJ1-3
TGCGCCAGCAGCTTGGACACCAACACCGGGGAGCTGTTTTTT CASSLDTNTGELFF TRBV5-1 NA NA TRBJ2-2
TGTGCCAGCTGGGACAGGGATCAGCCCCAGCATTTT CASWDRDQPQHF TRBV2 NA TRBD1 TRBJ1-5
TGTGCCAGCAGTGTGGGCGGGGAAAAGGAGACCCAGTACTTC CASSVGGEKETQYF TRBV2 NA NA TRBJ2-5
TGTGCCAGCAGCCTAGCGGGGGGGACGTACAATGAGCAGTTCTTC CASSLAGGTYNEQFF TRBV7-2 NA TRBD2 TRBJ2-1
TGTGCCAGTAGCCGGGGGACAGGGGACTCCGAGCAGTACTTC CASSRGTGDSEQYF TRBV19 NA TRBD1 TRBJ2-7
TGTGCCAGCAGCTTGGTGGGGGGGCCTAACTATGGCTACACCTTC CASSLVGGPNYGYTF TRBV5-4 NA NA TRBJ1-2
TGTGCCAGCAGCCGCCGGACTAGCGGGGGGGCCGCAGATACGCAGTATTTT CASSRRTSGGAADTQYF TRBV11-2 NA TRBD2 TRBJ2-3
TGCGCCAGCAGCCCGCCCCGGGACACATCAAACTATGGCTACACCTTC CASSPPRDTSNYGYTF TRBV4-1 NA NA TRBJ1-2
TGTGCCAGCAGCTTTGGAAGTGAAGCTAGAGCTTTCTTT CASSFGSEARAFF TRBV7-2 NA NA TRBJ1-1
TGCGCCAGCAGCCTCGACGGTGCCGGAGGGGGCTACACCTTC CASSLDGAGGGYTF TRBV5-1 NA NA TRBJ1-2
TGTGCCAGCAGCTTTAGTGGAGGAGTCCTTGGAAACACCATATATTTT CASSFSGGVLGNTIYF TRBV11-2 NA NA TRBJ1-3
TGTGCCAGCAGCCGGACAGGGGGCGAGACAGATACGCAGTATTTT CASSRTGGETDTQYF TRBV7-3 NA TRBD1 TRBJ2-3
TGTGCCAGCAGCTGGGGCCCGGACAGGGACTACGAGCAGTACTTC CASSWGPDRDYEQYF TRBV5-5 once TRBD1 TRBJ2-7
TGCGCCAGCAGCTTGGATGACTACGTTGGAAACACCATATATTTT CASSLDDYVGNTIYF TRBV5-1 NA NA TRBJ1-3
TGTGCCAGCAGCTTACTTCAGGCACGGTGGGAGACCCAGTACTTC CASSLLQARWETQYF TRBV7-2 NA NA TRBJ2-5
TGTGCCAGCAGCACCGGGACAGGGTGGGGATACAATGAGCAGTTCTTC CASSTGTGWGYNEQFF TRBV11-2 NA TRBD1 TRBJ2-1
TGTGCCAGCAGCCGTGGCGGGGCGCAGAACACCGGGGAGCTGTTTTTT CASSRGGAQNTGELFF TRBV7-2 NA NA TRBJ2-2
TGTGCCAGCAGCCCAAACAGGGGGCAAGAGACCCAGTACTTC CASSPNRGQETQYF TRBV9 NA TRBD1 TRBJ2-5
TGTGCCAGCAGTTTGGTACAGAGAAGTTCACCCCTCCACTTT CASSLVQRSSPLHF TRBV28 NA NA TRBJ1-6
TGTGCCAGCAGTTTCCTCAGACTAGCGGGCGGGGAGACCCAGTACTTC CASSFLRLAGGETQYF TRBV6-2/TRBV6-3 NA TRBD2 TRBJ2-5
TGTGCCAGTAGTATACAGGGGTATCAGCCCCAGCATTTT CASSIQGYQPQHF TRBV19 NA NA TRBJ1-5
TGTGCCAGCAGCCCCGAGACAGGGGAAGCCAATCAGCCCCAGCATTTT CASSPETGEANQPQHF TRBV11-1 NA TRBD1 TRBJ1-5
TGTGCCAGCTCACGTGGCTTGGGGGAGGTCGCTGGCTACACCTTC CASSRGLGEVAGYTF TRBV18 NA NA TRBJ1-2
TGTGCCAGTAGTATAGCCCCGAGGAGGAATTTTGCTGGAAACACCATATATTTT CASSIAPRRNFAGNTIYF TRBV19 NA NA TRBJ1-3
TGTGCCAGCAGTGCGAGCACTGAAGCTTTCTTT CASSASTEAFF TRBV9 NA NA TRBJ1-1
TGTGCCAGCAGCCCCTCAACGACAGGTCTTTATGGCTACACCTTC CASSPSTTGLYGYTF TRBV6-5 NA NA TRBJ1-2
TGTGCCAGCAGGGGGACACGGAACACTGAAGCTTTCTTT CASRGTRNTEAFF TRBV5-6 few NA TRBJ1-1
TGTGCCAGCAGCACCTTGGAGCGGGGGGCTAGTGGGACCCAGTACTTC CASSTLERGASGTQYF TRBV7-2 NA TRBD2 TRBJ2-5
TGTGCCAGCAGCTTAGTCGGATCTCAGGGGGACACCATATATTTT CASSLVGSQGDTIYF TRBV7-2 NA TRBD1 TRBJ1-3
TGTGCCAGCAGCTTGGGGCTAGCGGGGGGCCAAGAGACCCAGTACTTC CASSLGLAGGQETQYF TRBV7-6 NA TRBD2 TRBJ2-5
TGTGCCAGCAGCCCCCTCTCACGGGGGGGCTCCTACAATGAGCAGTTCTTC CASSPLSRGGSYNEQFF TRBV7-6 NA TRBD2 TRBJ2-1
TGCGCCAGCAGCTTGGAAGGACAGGGGCTAGATACGCAGTATTTT CASSLEGQGLDTQYF TRBV5-1 once TRBD1 TRBJ2-3
TGTGCCAGTAGTAGACAGGGGAGGAACACTGAAGCTTTCTTT CASSRQGRNTEAFF TRBV19 once TRBD1 TRBJ1-1
TGTGCCAGCAGCTTAGCGGGGAGCGGGGGGTACAATGAGCAGTTCTTC CASSLAGSGGYNEQFF TRBV11-1 NA TRBD2 TRBJ2-1
TGTGCCAGCAGCTTGGGAGGGGGGGACTCTCGCTCTGGAAACACCATATATTTT CASSLGGGDSRSGNTIYF TRBV7-2 NA NA TRBJ1-3
TGTGCCAGCATTACGCCGGGGAGGACTGAAGCTTTCTTT CASITPGRTEAFF TRBV12-3/TRBV12-4 once NA TRBJ1-1
TGTGCCTGGAGGACGACAGGGGGAGATTCGTATAATTCACCCCTCCACTTT CAWRTTGGDSYNSPLHF TRBV30 NA TRBD1 TRBJ1-6
TGCGCCAGCAGCCCAGCAGGTGCAACTAATGAAAAACTGTTTTTT CASSPAGATNEKLFF TRBV5-1 NA NA TRBJ1-4
TGTGCCATCAGTGAGTCCGGGAACATGAACACTGAAGCTTTCTTT CAISESGNMNTEAFF TRBV10-3 NA NA TRBJ1-1
TGCGCCAGCAGCGCCCAGACAGGGGGCCTCTACAATGAGCAGTTCTTC CASSAQTGGLYNEQFF TRBV5-1 NA TRBD1 TRBJ2-1
TGTGCCAGCAACCAGGGGGACACTGAAGCTTTCTTT CASNQGDTEAFF TRBV11-2 NA TRBD1 TRBJ1-1
TGTGCCAGCAGCTTAGTGGCAGGGGTTGAAAAACTGTTTTTT CASSLVAGVEKLFF TRBV11-2 NA NA TRBJ1-4